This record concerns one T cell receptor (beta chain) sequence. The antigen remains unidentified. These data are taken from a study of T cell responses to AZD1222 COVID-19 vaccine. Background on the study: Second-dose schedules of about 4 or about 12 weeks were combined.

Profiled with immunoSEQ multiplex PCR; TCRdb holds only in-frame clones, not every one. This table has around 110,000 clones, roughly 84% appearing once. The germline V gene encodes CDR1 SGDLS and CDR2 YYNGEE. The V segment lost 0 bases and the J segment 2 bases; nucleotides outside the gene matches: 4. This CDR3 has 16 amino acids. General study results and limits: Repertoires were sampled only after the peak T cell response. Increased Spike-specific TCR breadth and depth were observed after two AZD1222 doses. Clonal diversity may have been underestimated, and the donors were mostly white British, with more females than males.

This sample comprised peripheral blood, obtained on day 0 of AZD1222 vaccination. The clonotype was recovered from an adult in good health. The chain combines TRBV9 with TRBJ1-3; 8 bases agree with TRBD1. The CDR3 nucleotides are TGTGCCAGCAGCGTAGATGGCAGGGGGCCTGGAAACACCATATATTTT. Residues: CASSVDGRGPGNTIYF.